This T cell receptor beta chain came from a study of early T cells in non-severe SARS-CoV-2 infection. Researchers tagged individual cDNA molecules with unique molecular identifiers. TCRdb re-called the 5' RACE reads with MiXCR, one entry per CDR3 protein. The data hold 70,000 or so distinct CDR3 sequences, with about 9.4% observed a single time. Germline V CDR1 and CDR2: MNHEY, SVGEGT. This CDR3 is built from 15 residues. The V and J ends lost 7 bases and 2 bases respectively, with 17 bases between them. The clonotype comes from an adult who was a healthcare worker with PCR-confirmed SARS-CoV-2 infection or an uninfected control (not recorded which). The sample was whole blood, taken at baseline. This rearrangement joins TRBV6-2 or TRBV6-3 to TRBJ1-1, with D possibly TRBD1 on 5 matching bases. The CDR3 here is CASTGEGPVNTEAFF. The CDR3 DNA follows: TGTGCCAGCACCGGGGAGGGGCCGGTTAACACTGAAGCTTTCTTT.